This T cell receptor beta chain was sequenced during a study of shared clonotypes between healthy human individuals. About the research overall: Per donor, three plates held CD4 naive cells, three held CD4 memory, two held CD8 naive and one held CD8 memory.

Trimming cost V 4 bases and J 7 bases; bases outside gene matches: 12. The CDR3 spans 16 residues. Germline CDR1 is SGHRS and CDR2 is YFSETQ. Using immunoSEQ multiplex PCR, the repertoire was profiled, and TCRdb retains in-frame clones only, with some absent. The sample records approximately 2.5 million clones, around 90% being singletons. The TCR originated in a young man in good health. The specimen was naive CD4+ T cells sorted from blood. Subset of the sample: CD45RA+ positively selected. This sequence joins TRBV5-1 and TRBJ2-3; TRBD2 aligns across 10 bases. Written as DNA, the CDR3 is TGCGCCAGCAGCCAGCAACCTAGCGGGAGTGGGAATACGCAGTATTTT. Amino acids: CASSQQPSGSGNTQYF.